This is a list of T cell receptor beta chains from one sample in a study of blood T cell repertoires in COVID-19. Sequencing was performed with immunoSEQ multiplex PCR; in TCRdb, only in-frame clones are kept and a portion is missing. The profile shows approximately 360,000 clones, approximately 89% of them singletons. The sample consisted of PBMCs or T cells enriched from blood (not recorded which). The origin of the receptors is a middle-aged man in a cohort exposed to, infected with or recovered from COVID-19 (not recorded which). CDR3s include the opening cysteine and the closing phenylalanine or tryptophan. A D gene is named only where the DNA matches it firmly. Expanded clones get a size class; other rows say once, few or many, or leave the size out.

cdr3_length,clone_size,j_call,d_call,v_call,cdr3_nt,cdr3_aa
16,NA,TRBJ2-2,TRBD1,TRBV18,TGTGCCAGCTCACCACAACAGGGGGCGAACACCGGGGAGCTGTTTTTT,CASSPQQGANTGELFF
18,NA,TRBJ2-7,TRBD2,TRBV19,TGTGCCAGTAGTATACAGGGTTCAGGAGCGGGAGAGCTCTACGAGCAGTACTTC,CASSIQGSGAGELYEQYF
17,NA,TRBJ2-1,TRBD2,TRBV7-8,TGTGCCAGCAGACTTCGGGGGGACGGTTCCATCCCCCATGAGCAGTTCTTC,CASRLRGDGSIPHEQFF
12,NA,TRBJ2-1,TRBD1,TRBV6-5,TGTGCCAGCAGTCCCCAGGGGGATGAGCAGTTCTTC,CASSPQGDEQFF
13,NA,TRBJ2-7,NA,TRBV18,TGTGCCAGCGCCGGCGCGGGACCCTACGAGCAGTACTTC,CASAGAGPYEQYF
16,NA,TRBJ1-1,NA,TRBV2,TGTGCCAGCTACGGAGGTTGGGGACAACCGAACACTGAAGCTTTCTTT,CASYGGWGQPNTEAFF
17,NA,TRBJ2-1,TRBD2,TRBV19,TGTGCCAGTAGTATAGAACCCTCCAGCGGGATAAGGAATGAGCAGTTCTTC,CASSIEPSSGIRNEQFF
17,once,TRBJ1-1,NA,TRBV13,TGTGCCAGCAGCACACCATCGTTGGGGGCGGGGGACACTGAAGCTTTCTTT,CASSTPSLGAGDTEAFF
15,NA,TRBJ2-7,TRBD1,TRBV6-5,TGTGCCAGCAACAACCCGGGACAGGGAGTCTACGAGCAGTACTTC,CASNNPGQGVYEQYF
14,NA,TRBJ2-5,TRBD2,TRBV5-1,TGCGCCAGCAGCTTTTCGGGACTATTGGAGACCCAGTACTTC,CASSFSGLLETQYF
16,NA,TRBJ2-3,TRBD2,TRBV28,TGTGCCAGCAGCCCTAGCGGGAGCGCACACACAGATACGCAGTATTTT,CASSPSGSAHTDTQYF
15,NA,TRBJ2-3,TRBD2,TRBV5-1,TGCGCCAGCAGGGGGACTAGCGGGAGTTCAGATACGCAGTATTTT,CASRGTSGSSDTQYF
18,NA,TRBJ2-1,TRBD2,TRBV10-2,TGCGCCAGCAGTGAAGGTCTAGCGGCCGTATCCTCCTACAATGAGCAGTTCTTC,CASSEGLAAVSSYNEQFF
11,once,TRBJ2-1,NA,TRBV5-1,TGCGCCAGCAGCGGCCGGGGTGAGCAGTTCTTC,CASSGRGEQFF
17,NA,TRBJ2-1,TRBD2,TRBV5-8,TGTGCCAGCAGCTTTATTTGGACTAGCGGACACTACAATGAGCAGTTCTTC,CASSFIWTSGHYNEQFF
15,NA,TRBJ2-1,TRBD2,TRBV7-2,TGTGCCAGCAGCTTACCTAGACTAGCGGGGTATGAGCAGTTCTTC,CASSLPRLAGYEQFF
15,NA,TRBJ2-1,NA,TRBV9,TGTGCCAGCAGCCTCTCTAGCGAGGGGAACAATGAGCAGTTCTTC,CASSLSSEGNNEQFF
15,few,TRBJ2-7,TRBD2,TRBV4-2,TGTGCCAGCAGCCAGGCGACTAGCGGGGCCTACGAGCAGTACTTC,CASSQATSGAYEQYF